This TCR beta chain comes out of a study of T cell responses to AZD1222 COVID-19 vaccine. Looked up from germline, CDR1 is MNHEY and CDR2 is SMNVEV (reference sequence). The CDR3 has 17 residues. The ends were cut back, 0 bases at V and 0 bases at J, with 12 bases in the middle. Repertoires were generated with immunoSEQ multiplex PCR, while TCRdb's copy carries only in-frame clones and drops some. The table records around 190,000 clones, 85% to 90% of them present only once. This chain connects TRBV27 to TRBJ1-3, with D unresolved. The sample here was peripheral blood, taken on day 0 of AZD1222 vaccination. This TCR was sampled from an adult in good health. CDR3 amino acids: CASSLSGGTASGNTIYF. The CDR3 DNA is TGTGCCAGCAGTTTATCGGGAGGCACGGCCTCTGGAAACACCATATATTTT.